A selection of T cell receptor beta chains follows, all from one sample in a study of radiotherapy plus CTLA-4 blockade in lung cancer. This table comes from immunoSEQ multiplex PCR, and its TCRdb copy is limited to in-frame clones, with some not included. There are about 87,000 clones in the sample; around 87% occur only once, and 16% lies in the top ten. Sequences were derived from peripheral blood, sampled from a patient treated with radiotherapy plus ipilimumab. These receptors were taken from a human donor with non-small cell lung cancer that progressed on radiotherapy plus ipilimumab. The CDR3 runs from the conserved cysteine through the conserved F or W. For some rows the clone size is stated as once, few or many, or as a class when expanded; others skip it.

abundance | v_gene | len | CDR3aa
- | TRBV5-4 | 16 | CASSFGGGSSYNEQFF
- | TRBV7-9 | 16 | CASSYPPGQPRGEQFF
- | TRBV5-1 | 15 | CASSLGPAMNTEAFF
once | TRBV9 | 17 | CASSVDLAGVGTGELFF
- | TRBV2 | 13 | CASSVWGNTEAFF
- | TRBV6-4 | 14 | CASNPGESTDTQYF
- | TRBV5-1 | 14 | CASSLEAGTDTQYF
- | TRBV25-1 | 16 | CASSEGAAVMNTEAFF
- | TRBV9 | 16 | CASSVERDRAHYGYTF
- | TRBV9 | 15 | CASSAAQATNEKLFF
- | TRBV5-4 | 12 | CASSLNTGELFF
- | TRBV5-1 | 15 | CASSSGHPGAQPQHF
- | TRBV10-1 | 16 | CASSESQLGPQETQYF
- | TRBV18 | 14 | CASSRTGASYGYTF
few | TRBV29-1 | 13 | CSVVIGLQTEAFF
once | TRBV5-6 | 15 | CASSFGQLKQETQYF
few | TRBV5-1 | 16 | CASSSSLASSYNEQFF
- | TRBV30 | 11 | CAWRGNEKLFF
- | TRBV7-9 | 15 | CASSSTGQGRYEQYF
- | TRBV7-7 | 14 | CASSLGGLQETQYF
- | TRBV9 | 18 | CASSPLGGILPSTDTQYF
- | TRBV7-6 | 15 | CASSLMGLAGEKQYF
- | TRBV5-1 | 16 | CASSLGDGNSGNTIYF
- | TRBV4-2 | 13 | CASSQPWGSEQYF
- | TRBV6-5 | 15 | CASSSAGGRDSPLHF
- | TRBV30 | 16 | CAWSVLSRRANTEAFF
- | TRBV5-1 | 13 | CASSPGLGEKLFF
- | TRBV6-5 | 12 | CASSSPVRGYTF
once | TRBV10-3 | 14 | CAISGQGGSYEQYF
once | TRBV13 | 13 | CASTFGADETQYF
- | TRBV5-1 | 15 | CASSWGTRQGDGYTF
- | TRBV7-2 | 16 | CASSFERASGNHEQFF
- | TRBV27 | 12 | CASRGYTDTQYF
- | TRBV7-8 | 20 | CASSFVLAGGEDQSTDTQYF
once | TRBV6-5 | 11 | CASSNIYEQYF
- | TRBV28 | 15 | CASSPPRGQGFEQYF
- | TRBV25-1 | 16 | CASSEWGGSGANVLTF
- | TRBV10-3 | 12 | CAIRGRHEKLFF
- | TRBV5-6 | 16 | CASSLEGAANTGELFF
- | TRBV7-9 | 15 | CASSLLGQGGETQYF
- | TRBV5-6 | 16 | CASSLDGGFGNQPQHF
- | TRBV13 | 14 | CASRQLGGSYEQYF
- | TRBV27 | 14 | CASSPPGGRETQYF
- | TRBV4-3 | 13 | CASSQEARETQYF
- | TRBV4-3 | 15 | CASSQDHLAGVEQYF
- | TRBV18 | 13 | CASSPPSTDTQYF
- | TRBV4-3 | 15 | CASSFSSGVTNEQFF
- | TRBV6-5 | 13 | CASRHRQGHEQYF
- | TRBV7-9 | 12 | CASGTGVDEQYF
- | TRBV11-2 | 14 | CASSPPGVKDTQYF